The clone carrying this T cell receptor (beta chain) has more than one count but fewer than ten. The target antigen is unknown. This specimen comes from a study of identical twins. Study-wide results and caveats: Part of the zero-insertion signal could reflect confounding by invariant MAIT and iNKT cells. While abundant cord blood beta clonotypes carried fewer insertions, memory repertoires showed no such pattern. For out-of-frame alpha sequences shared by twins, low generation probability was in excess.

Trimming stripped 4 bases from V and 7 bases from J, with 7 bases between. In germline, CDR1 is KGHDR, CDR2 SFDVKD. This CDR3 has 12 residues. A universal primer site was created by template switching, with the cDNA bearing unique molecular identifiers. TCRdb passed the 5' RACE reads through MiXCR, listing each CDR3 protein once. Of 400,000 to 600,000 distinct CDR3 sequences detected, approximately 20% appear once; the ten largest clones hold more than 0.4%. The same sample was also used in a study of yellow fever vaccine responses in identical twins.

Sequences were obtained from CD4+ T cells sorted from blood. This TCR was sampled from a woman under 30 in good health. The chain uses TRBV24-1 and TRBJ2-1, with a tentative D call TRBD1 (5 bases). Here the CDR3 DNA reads TGTGCCACCAGTGAGACAGTGAATGAGCAGTTCTTC. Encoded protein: CATSETVNEQFF.